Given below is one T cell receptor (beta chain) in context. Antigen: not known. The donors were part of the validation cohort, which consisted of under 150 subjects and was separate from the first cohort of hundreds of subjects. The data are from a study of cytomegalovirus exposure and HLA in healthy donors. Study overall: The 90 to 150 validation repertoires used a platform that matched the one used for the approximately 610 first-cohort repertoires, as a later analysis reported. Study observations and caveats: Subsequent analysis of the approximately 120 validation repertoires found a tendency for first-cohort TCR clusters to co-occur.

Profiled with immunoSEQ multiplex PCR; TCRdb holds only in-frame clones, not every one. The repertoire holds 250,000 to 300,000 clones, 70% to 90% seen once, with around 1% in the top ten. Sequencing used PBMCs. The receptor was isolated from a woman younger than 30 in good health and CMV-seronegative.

The CDR3 is CASSRQGSHEQYF. CDR3 nucleotides: TGTGCCAGCAGCCGACAGGGGTCCCACGAGCAGTACTTC. The chain carries TRBV11-3 and TRBJ2-7; 8 bases are shared with TRBD1. Germline CDR1 reads SGHNT; CDR2 reads YENEEA. The CDR3 runs 13 residues. Trimming removed 5 bases from V and 5 bases from J; junction bases left unmatched: 5.